Given below is one T cell receptor (beta chain) in context. What it binds is unknown. CDR3 size: 15 residues. CDR1 and CDR2 (germline): MDHEN, SYDVKM. V trimming: 4 bases; J trimming: 1 base; junction bases outside the gene matches: 3. These data originate in a study of radiotherapy plus CTLA-4 blockade in lung cancer. It was focal radiation plus CTLA-4 blockade with ipilimumab that patients with chemo-refractory metastatic non-small-cell lung cancer received. Assay used: immunoSEQ multiplex PCR; TCRdb lists only in-frame clones, some missing. The sample includes about 48,000 clones, roughly 80% seen only once; the top ten take approximately 3.5%. Findings and limits, study-wide: Tumor-derived TCR clones expanded in blood after radiotherapy plus ipilimumab.

The chain combines TRBV28 with TRBJ2-3; the match to TRBD2 covers 9 bases. The source is a human donor with non-small cell lung cancer who had stable disease on radiotherapy plus ipilimumab. The sequenced sample was peripheral blood, obtained from a patient treated with radiotherapy plus ipilimumab. Here the CDR3 reads CASSSLAGRTDTQYF. The CDR3 DNA is TGTGCCAGCAGTTCCCTAGCGGGGCGCACAGATACGCAGTATTTT.